This T cell receptor beta chain emerged from a study of radiotherapy plus CTLA-4 blockade in lung cancer. CDR3 length: 14 amino acids. From germline, CDR1 is SGDLS and CDR2 YYNGEE. Unmatched junction bases numbered 8, after V lost 2 bases and J lost 12 bases. Enrolled patients, whose metastatic non-small-cell lung cancer was chemo-refractory, received focal radiation plus CTLA-4 blockade with ipilimumab. Generated by immunoSEQ multiplex PCR, the TCRdb table keeps only in-frame clones and is missing some. Of some 38,000 clones in the sample, 70% to 80% were seen once. Sequenced here: peripheral blood, sampled from a patient treated with radiotherapy plus ipilimumab. The chain combines TRBV9 with TRBJ1-6; 7 nucleotides agree with TRBD1. The sequence was obtained from a human donor with non-small cell lung cancer who had stable disease on radiotherapy plus ipilimumab. The CDR3 protein is CASSVPRQGGPLHF. The CDR3 DNA sequence: TGTGCCAGCAGCGTCCCCCGACAGGGCGGACCCCTCCACTTT. Variable domain in full (rest from reference TRBV9 and TRBJ1-6): DSGVTQTPKHLITATGQRVTLRCSPRSGDLSVYWYQQSLDQGLQFLIQYYNGEERAKGNILERFSAQQFPDLHSELNLSSLELGDSALYFCASSVPRQGGPLHFGNGTRLTVT.